This TCR beta chain is from a study of breast tumors, draining lymph nodes, adjacent tissues. Germline loops: CDR1 SGHNT, CDR2 YYREEE (reference sequence). Germline trimming cut 4 bases from V and 5 bases from J; bases unmatched to any gene: 8. CDR3 length: 15 amino acids. TCRdb independently ran MiXCR on the multiplex PCR reads; one entry per CDR3 protein. The top ten hold roughly 3.6% of the sample, which has some 130,000 distinct CDR3 sequences, just under 20% seen once. In this sample, this clonotype turned up a few times. The lymph nodes were axillary draining lymph nodes from breast cancer patients.

Sequenced sample: axillary lymph node tissue. The V call is TRBV5-4, the J call TRBJ2-3, with 9 bases lining up with TRBD2. The source is a female donor with breast cancer. Some clones in this sample may be carry-over from other donors' samples. The CDR3 spells CASSGAGGPIDTQYF. The CDR3 DNA sequence: TGTGCCAGCAGCGGTGCGGGAGGGCCTATAGATACGCAGTATTTT. Combining the CDR3 with reference TRBV5-4 and TRBJ2-3 gives the whole variable domain ETGVTQSPTHLIKTRGQQVTLRCSSQSGHNTVSWYQQALGQGPQFIFQYYREEENGRGNFPPRFSGLQFPNYSSELNVNALELDDSALYLCASSGAGGPIDTQYFGPGTRLTVL.